There are many counts of the clone carrying this TCR beta chain. Antigen specificity is unknown. This CDR3 has 15 amino acids. Trimming took 7 bases from V and 7 from J; bases not matched to a gene: 9. The record originates from a study of HIV-infected patients and healthy controls. Notes on the study in general: Unequal distinct sequence numbers between patients and controls complicated comparisons. The study did not determine the donors' HLA types.

The repertoire came from unfractionated whole blood and reflected all unsorted peripheral T cells. Reverse transcription used roughly 480 ng RNA and constant-region primers for alpha and beta. Each of the alpha and beta chains got its own library through chain-specific third strand synthesis with indices. TCRdb re-called the 5' RACE reads through MiXCR, storing one row per CDR3 protein. The sample lists more than 15,000 distinct CDR3 sequences, 5.5% occurring once. Sample: blood. V usage is TRBV12-3 or TRBV12-4 and J usage is TRBJ2-1; 11 bases fit TRBD2. The TCR comes from an adult in good health. DNA for the CDR3: TGTGCCAGCACCTTTAGCGGGGGGGGTTTGAATGAGCAGTTCTTC. The encoded protein is CASTFSGGGLNEQFF.